This T cell receptor beta chain was sequenced for a study of blood T cell repertoires in COVID-19 (dated by TCRdb to about 2020). Regarding the study in general: Samples covering the acute and convalescent phases of COVID-19 were provided by collaborators in the United States, Italy and Spain. The prospective study material was composed of cDNA or gDNA derived from T cells, B-cell-depleted T cells, or PBMCs. The dataset comprised deeply sampled blood TCRbeta repertoires from subjects exposed to, actively infected with, or recovered from COVID-19. The repertoires were released in a freely available public database meant as a resource for research on the immune response to SARS-CoV-2. The samples were drawn from the first 160 participants of the ongoing ImmuneRACE study and from some 1,300 subjects provided by 6 global collaborators. Sample metadata almost always included a de-identified subject ID, COVID-19 status, age in years and sex. Where available, HLA class I and class II types were taken from metadata supplied by the sample provider and were not determined by assay-based typing.

Collaborating institutions collected whole blood in K2EDTA tubes following their own protocols. For TCRbeta analysis, collaborator samples were shipped as frozen whole blood, as isolated PBMCs, or as DNA extracted from either sample type. Overall study results and their limits: How much clinical and demographic metadata was included differed by source and by participant, and the metadata was provided uncurated.

TCRbeta CDR3 regions were amplified from genomic DNA using the immunoSEQ Assay, a bias-controlled multiplex PCR. The study's own analysis went as follows. Nucleated cell counts per sample were estimated from amplification of reference gene primers within the assay. To quantify the absolute abundance of each unique TCRbeta CDR3 rearrangement, sequence reads were collapsed and filtered. For each sample, productive Simpson clonality was calculated as the square root of Simpson's diversity index over productive rearrangements. The source is immuneACCESS, and TCRdb retained only in-frame sequences with V and J called. Part of the clones is not carried over; for the studies checked, unresolved V genes explain less than half of this, and the remainder is unexplained. V, J and clone size were drawn from that table, and D and trimming were deduced from the DNA. The sample profile shows 110,000 or so clones; about four fifths of them were found once. The ten largest clones add up to roughly 9.4% of the sample.

Comment on this clone: Which antigen it targets is not known. Per-nucleotide qualities are absent, and no much larger clonotype sits a single base away.

From the cysteine up to the phenylalanine, the CDR3 has a length of 16 residues. Left in the record is the CDR3 DNA by itself, 48 bases read in frame from the first base. Looking up the germline V gene (reference sequence) yields CDR1 LNHNV and CDR2 YYDKDF. V is trimmed back by 2 bases and J by 5 bases, and the junction contains 7 bases that no gene match accounts for. The V and J segments used are TRBV15 and TRBJ2-3, with TRBD2 matching 10 junction bases. This sequence originates from a woman aged 70 to 79 with acute or convalescent COVID-19. What was sequenced was peripheral blood. In nucleotide form, the sequence is TGTGCCACCAGCAGACTAGCGGGAGAATTGAAAGATACGCAGTATTTT. This is translated as CATSRLAGELKDTQYF.